Below, 13 T cell receptor beta chains from the same sample are listed, as sequenced in a study of shared T cell receptors in the human thymus. Profiled with immunoSEQ multiplex PCR; TCRdb holds only in-frame clones, not every one. The sample consists of approximately 580,000 clones, roughly 74% of them appearing once. This sample also appeared in a second study, on human thymus T cells.

Sequencing was done on a sample of thymocytes. These receptors came from a boy younger than two with a congenital heart defect.

There are a few counts of this clone. The chain links TRBV12-2 to TRBJ1-2. TRBV12-2 is flagged as a pseudogene. The CDR3 is 14 residues long. The CDR3 region is CASRHPEENYGYTF. The CDR3, as DNA: TGTGCAAGTCGTCACCCGGAGGAGAACTATGGCTACACCTTC.

The chain links TRBV14 to TRBJ2-2; the match to TRBD2 covers 7 bases. Germline V gene data show CDR1 as SGHDN and CDR2 as FVKESK. The length of the CDR3 is 17 residues. V dropped 0 bases and J dropped 4; count of bases not matched to a gene: 8. The CDR3 nucleotides read TGTGCCAGCAGCCAAGAATGGGCGGGAGCCCTCACCGGGGAGCTGTTTTTT. Translated, it gives CASSQEWAGALTGELFF. Combining the CDR3 with reference TRBV14 and TRBJ2-2 gives the whole variable domain EAGVTQFPSHSVIEKGQTVTLRCDPISGHDNLYWYRRVMGKEIKFLLHFVKESKQDESGMPNNRFLAERTGGTYSTLKVQPAELEDSGVYFCASSQEWAGALTGELFFGEGSRLTVL.

The chain employs TRBV10-2 and TRBJ2-7; no definite D call. This CDR3 is 15 amino acids long. Looked up from germline, CDR1 is WSHSY and CDR2 is SAAADI. V lost 5 bases and J 1 base, leaving 15 bases between the germline ends. DNA of the CDR3: TGCGCCAGCAGTCCCTGGAGCGCCCATTCCTACGAGCAGTACTTC. This translates into CASSPWSAHSYEQYF.

The gene calls are TRBV14 and TRBJ2-3, with 8 bases identical to TRBD1. This CDR3 region has 14 residues. The ends lost 0 bases at V and 5 bases at J; junction bases unmatched: 1. Germline lookup yields CDR1 SGHDN and CDR2 FVKESK. This chain's CDR3 is CASSQETGEDTQYF. Written as DNA, the CDR3 is TGTGCCAGCAGCCAAGAGACAGGGGAAGATACGCAGTATTTT.

The rearrangement joins TRBV6-6 to TRBJ1-5, with TRBD1 identical over 10 bases. V lost 3 bases to trimming and J lost 3 bases; unmatched junction nucleotides: 5. In germline, CDR1 is MNHNY, CDR2 SVGAGI (reference sequence). The CDR3 totals 16 residues. CDR3 coding DNA: TGTGCCAGCAGTTATTCGGACAGGGGGGTCAATCAGCCCCAGCATTTT. Its translation: CASSYSDRGVNQPQHF.

V usage is TRBV19 and J usage is TRBJ1-2; TRBD1 matches 7 bases. Germline CDR1 and CDR2: LNHDA and SQIVND (reference sequence). The CDR3 sequence is 14 residues long. V dropped 8 bases and J dropped 5; count of bases not matched to a gene: 11. The CDR3 DNA sequence: TGTGCCAGTCTCCCGACCCAGGGGGAATATGGCTACACCTTC. Translated, it gives CASLPTQGEYGYTF.

This sequence joins TRBV5-4 and TRBJ1-2; a possible D gene is TRBD1 (5 bases). Germline loops: CDR1 SGHNT, CDR2 YYREEE (reference sequence). V shed 3 bases and J shed 5 bases, with 23 bases lying between them. The CDR3 is made up of 17 amino acids. CDR3 residues: CASSWGFYGEVLYGYTF. The CDR3 coding sequence is TGTGCCAGCAGCTGGGGCTTTTACGGGGAGGTCCTATATGGCTACACCTTC.

The rearrangement joins TRBV5-8 to TRBJ2-1; TRBD2 matches at 9 bases. The germline V gene encodes CDR1 SGHTS and CDR2 YDEGEE. V lost 4 bases to trimming and J lost 2 bases; unmatched junction nucleotides: 7. This CDR3 is built from 16 residues. DNA for the CDR3: TGTGCCAGCAGCGCCCAGCGGGAGGCCCCCTACAATGAGCAGTTCTTC. Translated, it gives CASSAQREAPYNEQFF.

The V gene is TRBV13, the J gene TRBJ2-2, with 11 bases that match TRBD1. The germline gives CDR1 PRHDT, CDR2 FYEKMQ (reference sequence). V shed 4 bases and J 3 bases; nucleotides not matched to a gene: 13. This CDR3 is 19 amino acids long. The CDR3 protein is CASSWTPGQGDGDTGELFF. CDR3 DNA: TGTGCCAGCAGCTGGACCCCGGGACAGGGGGACGGGGACACCGGGGAGCTGTTTTTT.

This chain links TRBV4-2 with TRBJ1-1; 9 nucleotides align to TRBD1. The V gene's germline CDR1 is LGHNA and CDR2 YNFKEQ. The ends lost 0 bases at V and 0 bases at J; junction bases unmatched: 5. This CDR3 region has 17 residues. In DNA form, the CDR3 reads TGTGCCAGCAGCCAAGAAACAGGGGGCGCGGTGAACACTGAAGCTTTCTTT. Amino acids: CASSQETGGAVNTEAFF.

This clone turned up a few times. The chain is built from TRBV14 and TRBJ1-1; D is possibly TRBD1 (6 bases). The V and J ends lost 3 bases and 1 base respectively, with 15 bases between them. The CDR3 is 16 residues long. Germline CDR1 and CDR2: SGHDN and FVKESK. The CDR3 protein is CASSHSDPGQNTEAFF. The DNA of the CDR3 is TGTGCCAGCAGCCACTCTGATCCGGGACAGAACACTGAAGCTTTCTTT.

The V gene is TRBV10-2, the J gene TRBJ2-7; D is perhaps TRBD1 (6 bases). CDR1 is WSHSY, CDR2 SAAADI, per germline. CDR3 length equals 14 residues. The V gene lost 8 bases and the J gene lost 2 bases, with 16 bases spanning the gap. The CDR3 DNA is TGCGCCAGCCCAGGACAGAAAATCACCTACGAGCAGTACTTC. Amino acid sequence: CASPGQKITYEQYF.

The genes are TRBV29-1 and TRBJ2-1; 8 positions agree with TRBD2. CDR1 and CDR2 (germline): SQVTM, ANQGSEA. The V segment lost 7 bases and the J segment 8 bases; nucleotides outside the gene matches: 7. The CDR3 sequence is 12 residues long. The DNA for the CDR3 is TGCAGCGCCCTTAGCGGGACCCATGAGCAGTTCTTC. This encodes CSALSGTHEQFF.